This T cell receptor (beta chain) is from a study of CD8+ T cells in alopecia areata. Sequencing relied on a cDNA template that was reverse transcribed from extracted RNA. Assay used: immunoSEQ multiplex PCR; TCRdb lists only in-frame clones, some missing. The sample consists of about 210,000 clones, around 65% of them appearing once. The treatment was: oral pan-JAK inhibitor, 5-10 mg twice daily. Trimming cost V 1 base and J 5 bases, with 14 bases left between them. CDR3 length: 15 amino acids. Germline V gives CDR1 SGHTA, CDR2 FQGNSA. The source is a human donor with alopecia areata. The source material was CD4+ T cells sorted from blood, sampled at week 4, from a patient treated with tofacitinib. This chain uses TRBV7-2 with TRBJ1-1; D gene uncertain. The CDR3, as DNA: TGTGCCAGCAGCTTAGTCGCGGGGTTGGGGACTGAAGCTTTCTTT. Translated, it gives CASSLVAGLGTEAFF. The variable domain in full, with the rest retrieved from reference TRBV7-2 and TRBJ1-1, is GAGVSQSPSNKVTEKGKDVELRCDPISGHTALYWYRQSLGQGLEFLIYFQGNSAPDKSGLPSDRFSAERTGGSVSTLTIQRTQQEDSAVYLCASSLVAGLGTEAFFGQGTRLTVV.